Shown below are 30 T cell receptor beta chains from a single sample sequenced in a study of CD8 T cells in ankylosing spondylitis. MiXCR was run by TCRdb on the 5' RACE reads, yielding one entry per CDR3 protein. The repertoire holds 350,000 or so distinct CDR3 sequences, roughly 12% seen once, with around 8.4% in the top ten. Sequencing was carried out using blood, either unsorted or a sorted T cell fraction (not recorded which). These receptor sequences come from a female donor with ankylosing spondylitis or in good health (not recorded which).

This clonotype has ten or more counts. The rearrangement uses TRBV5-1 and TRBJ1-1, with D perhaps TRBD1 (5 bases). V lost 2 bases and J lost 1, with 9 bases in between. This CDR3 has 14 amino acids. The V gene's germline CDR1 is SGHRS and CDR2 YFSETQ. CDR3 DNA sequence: TGCGCCAGCAGCTTCGGGGGGAGGAACACTGAAGCTTTCTTT. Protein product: CASSFGGRNTEAFF.

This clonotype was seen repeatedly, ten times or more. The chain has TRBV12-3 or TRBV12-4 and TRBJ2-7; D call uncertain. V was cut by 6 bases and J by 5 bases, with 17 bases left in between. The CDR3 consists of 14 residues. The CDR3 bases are TGTGCCAGCAGAGGCGTTGGGCCTCTCAACGAGCAGTACTTC. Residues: CASRGVGPLNEQYF.

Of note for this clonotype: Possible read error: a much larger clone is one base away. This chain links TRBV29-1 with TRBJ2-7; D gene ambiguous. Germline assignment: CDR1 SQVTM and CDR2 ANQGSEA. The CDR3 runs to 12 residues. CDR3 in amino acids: CSVVGFSYEQSF. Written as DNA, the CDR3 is TGCAGCGTTGTAGGGTTCTCCTACGAGCAGTCCTTC.

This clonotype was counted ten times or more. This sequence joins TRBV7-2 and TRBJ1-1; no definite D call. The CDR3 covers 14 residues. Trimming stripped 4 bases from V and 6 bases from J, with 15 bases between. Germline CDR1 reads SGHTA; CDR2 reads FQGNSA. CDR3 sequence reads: CASSSNPTDAEAFF. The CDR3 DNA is TGTGCCAGCAGCTCGAACCCGACGGACGCTGAAGCTTTCTTT.

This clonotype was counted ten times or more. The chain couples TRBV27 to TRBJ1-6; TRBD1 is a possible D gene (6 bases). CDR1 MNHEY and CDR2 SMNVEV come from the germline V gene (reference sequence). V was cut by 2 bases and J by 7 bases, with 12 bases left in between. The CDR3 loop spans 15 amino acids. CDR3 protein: CASSLGGAGNSPLHF. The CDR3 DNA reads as TGTGCCAGCAGTTTAGGGGGGGCAGGGAATTCACCCCTCCACTTT.

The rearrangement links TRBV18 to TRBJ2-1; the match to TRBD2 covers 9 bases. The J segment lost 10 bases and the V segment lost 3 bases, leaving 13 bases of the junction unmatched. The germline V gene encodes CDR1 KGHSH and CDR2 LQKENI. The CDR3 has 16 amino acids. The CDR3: CASSPLSGRTSGEQFF. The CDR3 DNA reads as TGTGCCAGCTCACCCCTTAGCGGGAGAACCAGCGGGGAGCAGTTCTTC.

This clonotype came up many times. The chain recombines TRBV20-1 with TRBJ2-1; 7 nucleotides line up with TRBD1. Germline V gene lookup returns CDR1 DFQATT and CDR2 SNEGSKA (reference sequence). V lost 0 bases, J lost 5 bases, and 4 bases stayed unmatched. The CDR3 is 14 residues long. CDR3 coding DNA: TGCAGTGCTAGAGAGGTGGGGACAGACAATGAGCAGTTCTTC. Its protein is CSAREVGTDNEQFF.

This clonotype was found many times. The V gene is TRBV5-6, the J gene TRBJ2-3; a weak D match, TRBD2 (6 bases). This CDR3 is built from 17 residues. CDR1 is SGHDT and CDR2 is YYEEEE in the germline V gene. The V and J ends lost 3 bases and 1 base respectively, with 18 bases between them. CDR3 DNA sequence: TGTGCCAGCAGCTCGTTCATCTTGGCGGGGCGCACAGATACGCAGTATTTT. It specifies CASSSFILAGRTDTQYF. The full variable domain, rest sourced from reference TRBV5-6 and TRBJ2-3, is DAGVTQSPTHLIKTRGQQVTLRCSPKSGHDTVSWYQQALGQGPQFIFQYYEEEERQRGNFPDRFSGHQFPNYSSELNVNALLLGDSALYLCASSSFILAGRTDTQYFGPGTRLTVL.

The CDR3 loop reads CASSLPSGFTEAFF. CDR3 DNA sequence: TGTGCCAGCAGCTTGCCATCGGGGTTTACTGAAGCTTTCTTT. The chain couples TRBV5-6 to TRBJ1-1; no firm D call. CDR1 is SGHDT and CDR2 is YYEEEE in the germline V gene. The CDR3 is 14 residues long. Trimming removed 1 base at V and 5 bases at J, with 12 bases between.

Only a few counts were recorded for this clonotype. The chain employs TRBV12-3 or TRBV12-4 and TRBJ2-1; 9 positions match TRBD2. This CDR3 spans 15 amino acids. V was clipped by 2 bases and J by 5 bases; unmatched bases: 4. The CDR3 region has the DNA TGTGCCAGCAGTTTATGGCTAGCGGGAAACAATGAGCAGTTCTTC. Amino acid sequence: CASSLWLAGNNEQFF.

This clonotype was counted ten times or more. In DNA form, the CDR3 reads TGCAGCGTTGATAGTAGCTACGAGCAGTACTTC. It codes for CSVDSSYEQYF. The chain couples TRBV29-1 to TRBJ2-7; D ambiguous. This CDR3 comprises 11 residues. Germline V gene data show CDR1 as SQVTM and CDR2 as ANQGSEA. The ends were cut back, 3 bases at V and 3 bases at J, with 6 bases in the middle.

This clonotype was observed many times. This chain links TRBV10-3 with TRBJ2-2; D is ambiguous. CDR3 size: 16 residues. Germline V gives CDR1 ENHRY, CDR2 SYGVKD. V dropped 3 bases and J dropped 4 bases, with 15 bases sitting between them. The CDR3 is CAISEAPAKGTGELFF. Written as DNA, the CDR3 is TGTGCCATCAGTGAAGCCCCGGCAAAGGGCACCGGGGAGCTGTTTTTT.

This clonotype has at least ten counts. DNA for the CDR3: TGCAGTGCTAGAGATCCGCGAGGCGCCGGGGAGCTGTTTTTT. This sequence encodes CSARDPRGAGELFF. The genes are TRBV20-1 and TRBJ2-2; D gene uncertain. The V gene lost 0 bases and the J gene lost 6 bases, with 11 bases spanning the gap. The germline CDR1 and CDR2 sequences are DFQATT and SNEGSKA (reference sequence). The CDR3 sequence is 14 residues long.

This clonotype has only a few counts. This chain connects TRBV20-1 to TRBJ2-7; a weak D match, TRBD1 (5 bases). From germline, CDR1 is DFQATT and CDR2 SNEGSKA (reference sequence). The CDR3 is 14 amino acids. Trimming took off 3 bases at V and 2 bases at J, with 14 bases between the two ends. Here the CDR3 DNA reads TGCAGTGCTAGTATTCCTCCAGGGACCTACGAGCAGTACTTC. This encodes CSASIPPGTYEQYF.

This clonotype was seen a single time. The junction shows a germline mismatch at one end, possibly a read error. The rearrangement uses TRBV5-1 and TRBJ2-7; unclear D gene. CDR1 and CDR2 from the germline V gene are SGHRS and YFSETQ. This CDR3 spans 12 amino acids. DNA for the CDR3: TGCCCCAGCAGCCCCCAAGACAACCCAGTTTACTTC. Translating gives CPSSPQDNPVYF. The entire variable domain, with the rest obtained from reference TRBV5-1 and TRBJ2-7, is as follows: KAGVTQTPRYLIKTRGQQVTLSCSPISGHRSVSWYQQTPGQGLQFLFEYFSETQRNKGNFPGRFSGRQFSNSRSEMNVSTLELGDSALYLCPSSPQDNPVYFGPGTRLTVT.

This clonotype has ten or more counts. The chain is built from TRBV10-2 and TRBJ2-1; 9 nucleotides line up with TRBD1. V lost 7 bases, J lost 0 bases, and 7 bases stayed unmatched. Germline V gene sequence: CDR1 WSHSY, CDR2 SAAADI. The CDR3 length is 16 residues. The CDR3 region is CASKEPGQGSYNEQFF. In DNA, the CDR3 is TGCGCCAGCAAAGAACCGGGACAGGGCTCCTACAATGAGCAGTTCTTC.

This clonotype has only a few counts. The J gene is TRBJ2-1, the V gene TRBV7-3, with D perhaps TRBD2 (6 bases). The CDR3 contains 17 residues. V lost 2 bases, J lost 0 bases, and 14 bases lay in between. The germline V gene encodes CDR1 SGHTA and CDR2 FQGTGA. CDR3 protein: CASSLQPLASSYNEQFF. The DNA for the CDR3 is TGTGCCAGCAGCTTACAACCCCTAGCGAGCTCCTACAATGAGCAGTTCTTC.

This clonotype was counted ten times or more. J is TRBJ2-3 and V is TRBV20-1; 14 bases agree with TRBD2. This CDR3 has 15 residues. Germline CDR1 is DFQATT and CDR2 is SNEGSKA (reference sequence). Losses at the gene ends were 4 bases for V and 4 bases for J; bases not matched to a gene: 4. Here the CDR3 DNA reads TGCAGTGCTATTGGGACTAGCGGGAGTGCAGATACGCAGTATTTT. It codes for CSAIGTSGSADTQYF.

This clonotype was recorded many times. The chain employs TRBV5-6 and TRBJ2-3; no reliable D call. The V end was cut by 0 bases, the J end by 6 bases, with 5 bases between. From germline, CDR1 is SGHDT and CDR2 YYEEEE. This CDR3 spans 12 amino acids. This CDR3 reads CASSLAWDTQYF. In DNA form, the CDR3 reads TGTGCCAGCAGCTTGGCCTGGGATACGCAGTATTTT. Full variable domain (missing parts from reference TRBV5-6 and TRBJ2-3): DAGVTQSPTHLIKTRGQQVTLRCSPKSGHDTVSWYQQALGQGPQFIFQYYEEEERQRGNFPDRFSGHQFPNYSSELNVNALLLGDSALYLCASSLAWDTQYFGPGTRLTVL.

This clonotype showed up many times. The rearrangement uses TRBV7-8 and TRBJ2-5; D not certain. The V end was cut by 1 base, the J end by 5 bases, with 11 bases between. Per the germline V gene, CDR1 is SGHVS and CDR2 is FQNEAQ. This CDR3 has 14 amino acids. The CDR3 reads CASSLGSVRETQYF. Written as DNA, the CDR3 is TGTGCCAGCAGCTTAGGATCTGTACGGGAGACCCAGTACTTC.

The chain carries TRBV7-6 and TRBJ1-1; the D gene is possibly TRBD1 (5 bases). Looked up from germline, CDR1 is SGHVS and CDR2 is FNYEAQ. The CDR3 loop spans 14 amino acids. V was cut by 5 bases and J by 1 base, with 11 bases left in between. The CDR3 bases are TGTGCCAGCAGCATCGGGGGGGAGAACACTGAAGCTTTCTTT. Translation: CASSIGGENTEAFF.

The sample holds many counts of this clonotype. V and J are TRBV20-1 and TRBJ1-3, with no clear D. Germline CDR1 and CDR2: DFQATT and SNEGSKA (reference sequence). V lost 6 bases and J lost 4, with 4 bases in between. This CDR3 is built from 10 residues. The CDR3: CSAGGNTIYF. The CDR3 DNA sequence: TGCAGTGCAGGAGGAAACACCATATATTTT.

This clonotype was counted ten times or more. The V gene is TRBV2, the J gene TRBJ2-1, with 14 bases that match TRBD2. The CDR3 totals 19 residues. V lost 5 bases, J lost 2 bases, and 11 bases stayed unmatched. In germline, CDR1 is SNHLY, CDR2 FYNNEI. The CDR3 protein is CASSFPTSGRALAYNEQFF. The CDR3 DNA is TGTGCCAGCAGTTTCCCGACTAGCGGGAGGGCCCTCGCCTACAATGAGCAGTTCTTC.

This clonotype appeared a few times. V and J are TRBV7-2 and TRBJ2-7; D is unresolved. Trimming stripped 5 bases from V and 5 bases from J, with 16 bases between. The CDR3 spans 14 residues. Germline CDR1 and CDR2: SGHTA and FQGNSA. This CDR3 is CASSPAALLNEQYF. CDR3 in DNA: TGTGCCAGCAGCCCGGCGGCCCTGCTGAACGAGCAGTACTTC.

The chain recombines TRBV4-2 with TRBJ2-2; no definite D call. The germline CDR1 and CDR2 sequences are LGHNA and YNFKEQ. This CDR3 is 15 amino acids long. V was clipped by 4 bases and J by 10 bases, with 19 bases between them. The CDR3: CASSPALLGSEELFF. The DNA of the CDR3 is TGTGCCAGCAGCCCTGCCCTTCTCGGGTCCGAGGAGCTGTTTTTT.

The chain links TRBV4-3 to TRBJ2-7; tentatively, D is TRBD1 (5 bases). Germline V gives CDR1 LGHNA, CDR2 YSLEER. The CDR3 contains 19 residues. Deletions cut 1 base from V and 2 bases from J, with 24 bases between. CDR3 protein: CASSQGSGREMKRTYEQYF. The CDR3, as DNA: TGCGCCAGCAGCCAAGGGTCGGGCAGGGAAATGAAGAGGACCTACGAGCAGTACTTC.

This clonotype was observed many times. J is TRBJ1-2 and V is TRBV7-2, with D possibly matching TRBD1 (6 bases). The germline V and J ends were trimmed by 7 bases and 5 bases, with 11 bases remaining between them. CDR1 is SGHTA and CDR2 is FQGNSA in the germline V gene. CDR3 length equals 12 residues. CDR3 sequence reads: CASTTGTYGYTF. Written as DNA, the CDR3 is TGTGCCAGCACTACAGGGACGTATGGCTACACCTTC.

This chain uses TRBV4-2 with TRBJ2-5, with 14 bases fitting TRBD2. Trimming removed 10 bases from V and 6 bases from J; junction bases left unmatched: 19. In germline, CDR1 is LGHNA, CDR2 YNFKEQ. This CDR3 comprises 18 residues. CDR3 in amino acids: CAMGPAGLAGATLKTQYF. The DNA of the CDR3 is TGTGCCATGGGCCCGGCGGGACTAGCGGGAGCGACCTTAAAGACCCAGTACTTC.

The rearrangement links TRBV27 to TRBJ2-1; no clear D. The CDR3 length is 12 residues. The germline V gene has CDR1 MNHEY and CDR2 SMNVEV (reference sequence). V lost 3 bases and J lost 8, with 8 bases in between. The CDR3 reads CASSFYGDEQFF. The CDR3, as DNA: TGTGCCAGCAGTTTTTATGGTGATGAGCAGTTCTTC.

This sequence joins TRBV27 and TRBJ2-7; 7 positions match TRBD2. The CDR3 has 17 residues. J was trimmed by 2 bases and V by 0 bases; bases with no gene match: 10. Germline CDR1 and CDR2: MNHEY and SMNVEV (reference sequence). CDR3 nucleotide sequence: TGTGCCAGCAGTTTATCCCGCGGGGGATCCTTCCCCTACGAGCAGTACTTC. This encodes CASSLSRGGSFPYEQYF.